Following are 19 T cell receptor beta chains from one sample sequenced in a study of CD8 T cell repertoires and HIV-1 epitope variants. Profiling relied on immunoSEQ multiplex PCR, and the TCRdb table lists in-frame clones only, not all of them. There are 95,000 or so clones in the sample; almost 75% occur only once, and approximately 24% lies in the top ten. The sequenced material came from uncultured baseline CD8+ T cells from peripheral blood mononuclear cells (PBMCs). The receptor source for this set is a male donor with HIV.

The rearrangement joins TRBV28 to TRBJ2-1; the match to TRBD2 covers 10 bases. Germline V CDR1 and CDR2: MDHEN, SYDVKM. This CDR3 comprises 17 residues. V lost 1 base, J lost 0 bases, and 3 bases stayed unmatched. The CDR3 spells CASSLSSSGSSYNEQFF. In DNA, the CDR3 is TGTGCCAGCAGTTTATCTTCTAGCGGGAGCTCCTACAATGAGCAGTTCTTC. Based on the CDR3 plus reference TRBV28 and TRBJ2-1, the full variable domain is DVKVTQSSRYLVKRTGEKVFLECVQDMDHENMFWYRQDPGLGLRLIYFSYDVKMKEKGDIPEGYSVSREKKERFSLILESASTNQTSMYLCASSLSSSGSSYNEQFFGPGTRLTVL.

This clone appeared a few times. The CDR3 sequence is CASSDFRDSHEAFF. The CDR3 DNA reads as TGTGCCAGCAGTGATTTTCGCGACAGCCATGAAGCTTTCTTT. The rearrangement uses TRBV2 and TRBJ1-1; TRBD1 is a possible D gene (5 bases). Trimming removed 3 bases at V and 7 bases at J, with 15 bases between. Germline-derived CDR1 and CDR2 are SNHLY and FYNNEI. The CDR3 is 14 residues long.

The CDR3 loop is CATSRGVQGANTEAFF. In DNA, the CDR3 is TGTGCCACCAGCAGAGGAGTTCAGGGAGCGAACACTGAAGCTTTCTTT. The V and J genes are TRBV15 and TRBJ1-1; tentatively, D is TRBD1 (5 bases). V was trimmed by 1 base and J by 1 base, leaving 13 bases between them. The CDR3 is 16 residues long. Germline values: CDR1 LNHNV, CDR2 YYDKDF (reference sequence).

V usage is TRBV11-2 and J usage is TRBJ2-7, with D hard to call. Per germline, CDR1 SGHAT and CDR2 FQNNGV. The ends were cut back, 2 bases at V and 5 bases at J, with 4 bases in the middle. This CDR3 contains 11 residues. As DNA, the CDR3 is TGTGCCAGCAGCTTATTCAACGAGCAGTACTTC. It codes for CASSLFNEQYF.

This clone came up once. The chain combines TRBV9 with TRBJ2-7; 8 positions match TRBD1. The CDR3 runs to 15 residues. CDR1 SGDLS and CDR2 YYNGEE come from the germline V gene. The V and J ends lost 0 bases and 2 bases, in that order; junction bases with no gene match: 4. Here the CDR3 reads CASSVASGQAYEQYF. DNA of the CDR3: TGTGCCAGCAGCGTAGCCTCGGGACAGGCCTACGAGCAGTACTTC.

The chain carries TRBV7-9 and TRBJ1-5; perhaps TRBD1 as D (6 bases). This CDR3 has 16 residues. Germline CDR1 is SEHNR and CDR2 is FQNEAQ (reference sequence). The V end lost 5 bases, the J end lost 2 bases, and 16 bases lay between the germline ends. DNA for the CDR3: TGTGCCAGCAGCCTCGTTTCAGGGGACGGCAATCAGCCCCAGCATTTT. It specifies CASSLVSGDGNQPQHF.

The rearrangement joins TRBV28 to TRBJ1-2, with a possible D match to TRBD1 (5 bases). The CDR3 runs to 14 residues. The germline V and J ends were trimmed by 8 bases and 0 bases, with 13 bases remaining between them. In germline, CDR1 is MDHEN, CDR2 SYDVKM. CDR3 in DNA: TGTGCCAGCCAACTCGGGGCCTCTAACTATGGCTACACCTTC. Protein sequence: CASQLGASNYGYTF.

The CDR3 is CASSVGGGPSNEQFF. CDR3 nucleotide sequence: TGTGCCAGCAGCGTAGGAGGTGGACCGAGCAATGAGCAGTTCTTC. The chain combines TRBV9 with TRBJ2-1; no clear D. The CDR3 runs 15 residues. V dropped 0 bases and J dropped 6 bases, with 13 bases sitting between them. Germline CDR1 and CDR2: SGDLS and YYNGEE.

This clone occurred a few times. V is TRBV29-1 and J is TRBJ2-3, with TRBD2 matching 12 bases. V lost 4 bases to trimming and J lost 3 bases; unmatched junction nucleotides: 14. The CDR3 is 18 residues long. Germline-derived CDR1 and CDR2 are SQVTM and ANQGSEA. CDR3 sequence reads: CSVVASGRAGARTDTQYF. CDR3 in DNA: TGCAGCGTTGTTGCTAGCGGGAGGGCCGGGGCTAGGACAGATACGCAGTATTTT.

This clone occurred a few times. This chain connects TRBV6-1 to TRBJ2-3; D might be TRBD1 (6 bases). The V gene's germline CDR1 is MNHNS and CDR2 SASEGT. The CDR3 has 16 residues. V gave up 0 bases and J gave up 2 bases, with 12 bases separating them. The CDR3 sequence is CASSEARGGITDTQYF. The CDR3 DNA follows: TGTGCCAGCAGTGAAGCTCGAGGGGGTATCACAGATACGCAGTATTTT.

V is TRBV30 and J is TRBJ2-3, with D maybe TRBD2 (5 bases). The CDR3 runs to 13 residues. V was cut by 0 bases and J by 8 bases, with 12 bases left in between. Germline loops: CDR1 GTSNPN, CDR2 SVGIG (reference sequence). Written as DNA, the CDR3 is TGTGCCTGGAGTGTACTCGCTAGCCCTACGCAGTATTTT. It translates to CAWSVLASPTQYF.

This clone has just one count. The rearrangement joins TRBV5-4 to TRBJ2-7, with D maybe TRBD2 (5 bases). CDR1 is SGHNT and CDR2 is YYREEE in the germline V gene (reference sequence). The CDR3 covers 16 residues. Trimming removed 0 bases from V and 3 bases from J, with 16 bases in between. CDR3 bases: TGTGCCAGCAGCTTGGGGTCCGGGATCCTTAACTACGAGCAGTACTTC. This sequence encodes CASSLGSGILNYEQYF.

This clone was detected only once. The rearrangement links TRBV4-1 to TRBJ2-7; no clear D. The V gene lost 0 bases and the J gene lost 3 bases, with 3 bases spanning the gap. The germline CDR1 and CDR2 sequences are MGHRA and YSYEKL. This CDR3 spans 12 amino acids. CDR3 bases: TGCGCCAGCAGCCAAGACAGCTACGAGCAGTACTTC. It encodes CASSQDSYEQYF.

The chain links TRBV19 to TRBJ2-3; D may match TRBD1 or TRBD2 (5 bases each). This CDR3 contains 15 residues. V was trimmed by 2 bases and J by 0 bases, leaving 9 bases between them. Germline V gives CDR1 LNHDA, CDR2 SQIVND (reference sequence). CDR3 in amino acids: CASSIIGGSTDTQYF. The DNA for the CDR3 is TGTGCCAGTAGTATAATTGGGGGTAGCACAGATACGCAGTATTTT.

This chain uses TRBV28 with TRBJ2-6; D gene uncertain. V was trimmed by 6 bases and J by 2 bases, leaving 11 bases between them. Germline V CDR1 and CDR2: MDHEN, SYDVKM. This CDR3 is 15 amino acids long. In DNA, the CDR3 is TGTGCCAGCAGCCTGCTCAGGACTGGGGCCAACGTCCTGACTTTC. It yields the protein CASSLLRTGANVLTF.

V and J are TRBV19 and TRBJ1-3; 7 positions match TRBD1. From germline, CDR1 is LNHDA and CDR2 SQIVND (reference sequence). The CDR3 has 13 residues. V dropped 9 bases and J dropped 7; count of bases not matched to a gene: 9. CDR3 residues: CASRGDSGNTIYF. The CDR3 coding sequence is TGTGCCAGCAGAGGGGACAGCGGGAACACCATATATTTT. Using reference TRBV19 and TRBJ1-3 for the parts outside the CDR3, the full variable domain is DGGITQSPKYLFRKEGQNVTLSCEQNLNHDAMYWYRQDPGQGLRLIYYSQIVNDFQKGDIAEGYSVSREKKESFPLTVTSAQKNPTAFYLCASRGDSGNTIYFGEGSWLTVV.

The chain joins TRBV18 to TRBJ2-7; perhaps TRBD2 as D (7 bases). The CDR3 consists of 15 residues. V lost 4 bases and J 5 bases, leaving 18 bases between the germline ends. Germline V gives CDR1 KGHSH, CDR2 LQKENI. The CDR3 region is CASSLLGGRFDEQYF. CDR3 sequence (DNA): TGTGCCAGCTCACTACTCGGGGGGCGGTTCGACGAGCAGTACTTC.

This chain connects TRBV7-6 to TRBJ2-3, with D maybe TRBD2 (5 bases). Trimming removed 4 bases at V and 3 bases at J, with 11 bases between. This CDR3 region has 14 residues. The germline V gene encodes CDR1 SGHVS and CDR2 FNYEAQ. CDR3 sequence: CASSSITGTDTQYF. The CDR3 DNA is TGTGCCAGCAGCTCTATTACGGGGACAGATACGCAGTATTTT.

Only one count was recorded for this clone. The chain combines TRBV27 with TRBJ1-4; unclear D gene. Trimming pared 6 bases from V and 0 bases from J, leaving 8 bases between. This CDR3 contains 14 residues. Germline CDR1 MNHEY, CDR2 SMNVEV (reference sequence). Here the CDR3 reads CASREIATNEKLFF. In nucleotides, the CDR3 is TGTGCCAGCAGGGAGATAGCAACTAATGAAAAACTGTTTTTT. The full variable domain, completed using reference TRBV27 and TRBJ1-4, is EAQVTQNPRYLITVTGKKLTVTCSQNMNHEYMSWYRQDPGLGLRQIYYSMNVEVTDKGDVPEGYKVSRKEKRNFPLILESPSPNQTSLYFCASREIATNEKLFFGSGTQLSVL.